This TCR beta chain was recovered during a study of immune evolution from preneoplasia to lung adenocarcinoma. Study-wide points: Clonality was highest in normal lung, lower in later-stage lesions apparently.

A note on this clone: Its cognate antigen is unknown.

Clones were sequenced by immunoSEQ multiplex PCR, and TCRdb holds only the in-frame ones, with some missing. The sample has 6,000 to 6,500 clones, 80% to 90% seen once; the top ten hold roughly 6%. Between the mid-2010s and the late 2010s, patients underwent resection in Japan or China. This CDR3 has 13 amino acids. The germline CDR1 and CDR2 sequences are SGHTA and FQGTGA. Trimming shortened V by 5 bases and J by 1 base, and 8 bases separated the two germline ends. The rearrangement links TRBV7-3 to TRBJ2-5, with D perhaps matching TRBD2 (5 bases). The receptor comes from a donor older than 65 with lung adenocarcinoma. Material for sequencing was FFPE adjacent normal lung tissue. The CDR3 DNA reads TGTGCCAGCAGCCGGGAATTCCAAGAGACCCAGTACTTC. Its translation: CASSREFQETQYF.